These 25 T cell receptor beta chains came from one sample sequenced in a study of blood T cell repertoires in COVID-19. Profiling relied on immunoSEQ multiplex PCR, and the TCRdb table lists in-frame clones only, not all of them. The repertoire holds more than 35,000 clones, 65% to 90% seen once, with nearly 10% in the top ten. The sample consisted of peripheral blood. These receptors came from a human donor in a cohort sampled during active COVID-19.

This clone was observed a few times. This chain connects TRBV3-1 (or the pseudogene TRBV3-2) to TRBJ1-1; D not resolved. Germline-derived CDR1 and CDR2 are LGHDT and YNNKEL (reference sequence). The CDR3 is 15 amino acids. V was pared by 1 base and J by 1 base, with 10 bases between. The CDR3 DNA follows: TGTGCCAGCAGCCAAGCCCCCAGTTCGAACACTGAAGCTTTCTTT. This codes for CASSQAPSSNTEAFF.

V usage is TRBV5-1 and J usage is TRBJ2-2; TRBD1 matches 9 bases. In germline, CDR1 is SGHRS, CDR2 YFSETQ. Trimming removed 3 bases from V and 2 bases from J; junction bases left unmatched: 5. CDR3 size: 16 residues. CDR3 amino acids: CASSWDRVDNTGELFF. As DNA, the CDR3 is TGCGCCAGCAGCTGGGACAGGGTTGACAACACCGGGGAGCTGTTTTTT.

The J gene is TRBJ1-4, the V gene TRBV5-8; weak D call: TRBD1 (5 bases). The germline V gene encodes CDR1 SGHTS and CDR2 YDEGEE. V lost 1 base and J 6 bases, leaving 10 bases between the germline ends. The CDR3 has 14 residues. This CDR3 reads CASSLSGYDEKLFF. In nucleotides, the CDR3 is TGTGCCAGCAGCTTGTCAGGGTATGATGAAAAACTGTTTTTT.

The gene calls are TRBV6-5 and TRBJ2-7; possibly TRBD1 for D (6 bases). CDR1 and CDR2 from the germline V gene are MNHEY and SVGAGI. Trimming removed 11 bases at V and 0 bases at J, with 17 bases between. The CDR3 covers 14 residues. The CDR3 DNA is TGTGCCCTCAGGGATGGGGGCCTCTCCTACGAGCAGTACTTC. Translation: CALRDGGLSYEQYF.

CDR3 in amino acids: CASSPTGVEQFF. The CDR3 nucleotides are TGTGCCAGCAGCCCGACAGGGGTTGAGCAGTTCTTC. This chain links TRBV3-1 (or the pseudogene TRBV3-2) with TRBJ2-7; 8 bases align to TRBD1. TRBJ2-1 matches the DNA end more closely, so the J call is doubtful. This CDR3 is 12 amino acids long. Germline lookup yields CDR1 LGHDT and CDR2 YNNKEL (reference sequence).

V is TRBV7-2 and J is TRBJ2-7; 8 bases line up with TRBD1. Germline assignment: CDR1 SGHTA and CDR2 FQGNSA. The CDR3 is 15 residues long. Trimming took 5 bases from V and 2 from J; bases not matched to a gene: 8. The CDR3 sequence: CASSPGQGPAYEQYF. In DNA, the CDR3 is TGTGCCAGCAGCCCAGGACAGGGACCGGCCTACGAGCAGTACTTC.

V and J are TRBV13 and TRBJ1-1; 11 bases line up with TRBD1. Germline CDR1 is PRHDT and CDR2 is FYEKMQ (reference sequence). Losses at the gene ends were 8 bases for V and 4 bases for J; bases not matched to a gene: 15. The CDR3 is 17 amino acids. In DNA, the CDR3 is TGTGCCAGCTCCCCGGACAGGGGGCGGGTAGTGAGCACTGAAGCTTTCTTT. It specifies CASSPDRGRVVSTEAFF.

This chain's CDR3 is CASSLKTSGFTYEQYF. CDR3 DNA: TGTGCCAGCAGCTTGAAGACTAGCGGCTTTACCTACGAGCAGTACTTC. The genes are TRBV5-8 and TRBJ2-7, with 9 bases that match TRBD2. The ends lost 1 base at V and 2 bases at J; junction bases unmatched: 7. The CDR3 spans 16 residues. CDR1 is SGHTS, CDR2 YDEGEE, per germline.

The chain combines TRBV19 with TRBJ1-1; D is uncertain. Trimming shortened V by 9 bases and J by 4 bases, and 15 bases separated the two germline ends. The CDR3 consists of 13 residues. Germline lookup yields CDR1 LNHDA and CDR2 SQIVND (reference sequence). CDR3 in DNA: TGTGCCAGCCGCCTTTCGGGAGGCACTGAAGCTTTCTTT. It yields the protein CASRLSGGTEAFF.

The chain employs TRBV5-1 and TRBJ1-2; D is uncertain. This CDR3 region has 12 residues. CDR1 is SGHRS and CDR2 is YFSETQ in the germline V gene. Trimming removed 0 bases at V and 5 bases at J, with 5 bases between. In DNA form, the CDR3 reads TGCGCCAGCAGCTTGGAACAGTATGGCTACACCTTC. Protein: CASSLEQYGYTF.

The CDR3 is CASSGLGRTGELFF. The CDR3 DNA follows: TGTGCCAGCAGTGGACTAGGCCGAACCGGGGAGCTGTTTTTT. The chain employs TRBV2 and TRBJ2-2; D perhaps matches TRBD2 (6 bases). Between the trimmed V and J ends, which lost 4 bases and 5 bases, there was a span of 11 bases. The germline V gene encodes CDR1 SNHLY and CDR2 FYNNEI. The CDR3 totals 14 residues.

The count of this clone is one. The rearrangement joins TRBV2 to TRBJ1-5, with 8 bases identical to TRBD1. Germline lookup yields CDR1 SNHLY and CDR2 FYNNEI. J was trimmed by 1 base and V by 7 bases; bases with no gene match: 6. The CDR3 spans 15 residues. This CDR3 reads CASTGQGLSNQPQHF. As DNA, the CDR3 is TGTGCCAGCACCGGACAGGGACTGAGCAATCAGCCCCAGCATTTT.

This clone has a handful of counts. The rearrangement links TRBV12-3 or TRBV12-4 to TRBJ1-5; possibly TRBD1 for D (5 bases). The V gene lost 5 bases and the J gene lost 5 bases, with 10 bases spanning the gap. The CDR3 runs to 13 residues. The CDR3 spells CASSSAGHQPQHF. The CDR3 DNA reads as TGTGCCAGCAGTAGTGCAGGGCATCAGCCCCAGCATTTT.

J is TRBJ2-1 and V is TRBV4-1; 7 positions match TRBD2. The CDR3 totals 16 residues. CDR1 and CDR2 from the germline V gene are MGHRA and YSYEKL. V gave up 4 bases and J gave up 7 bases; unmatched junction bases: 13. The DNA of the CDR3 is TGCGCCAGCAGCCCGCCCGGGGGGACCCGGGGGAATGAGCAGTTCTTC. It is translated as CASSPPGGTRGNEQFF.

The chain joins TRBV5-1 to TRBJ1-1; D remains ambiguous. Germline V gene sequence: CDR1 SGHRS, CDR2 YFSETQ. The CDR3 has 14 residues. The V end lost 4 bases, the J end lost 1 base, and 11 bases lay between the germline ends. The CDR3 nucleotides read TGCGCCAGCAGCGCCAGCGGATCGAACACTGAAGCTTTCTTT. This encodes CASSASGSNTEAFF.

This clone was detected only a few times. The CDR3 nucleotides are TGCGCCAGCAGCCAAGGACAGGGTAGGGACGGCTACACCTTC. Translating it yields CASSQGQGRDGYTF. The chain carries TRBV4-3 and TRBJ1-2, with TRBD1 matching over 7 bases. This CDR3 comprises 14 residues. The V gene's germline CDR1 is LGHNA and CDR2 YSLEER. Trimming at V came to 1 base and at J to 8 bases, leaving 7 bases not matched to a gene.

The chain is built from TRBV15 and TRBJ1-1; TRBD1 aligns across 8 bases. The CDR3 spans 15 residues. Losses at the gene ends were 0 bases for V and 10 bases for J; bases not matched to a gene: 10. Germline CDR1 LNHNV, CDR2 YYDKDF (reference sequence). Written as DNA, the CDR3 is TGTGCCACCAGCAGAGACCCCGGACAGGGTCAAGGAGCTTTCTTT. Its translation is CATSRDPGQGQGAFF.

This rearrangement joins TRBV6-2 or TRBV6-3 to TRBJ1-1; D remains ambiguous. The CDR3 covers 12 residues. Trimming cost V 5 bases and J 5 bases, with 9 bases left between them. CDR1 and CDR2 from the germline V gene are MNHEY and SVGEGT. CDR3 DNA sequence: TGTGCCAGCAGTCTGGGCCAGACTGAAGCTTTCTTT. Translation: CASSLGQTEAFF.

CDR3 in amino acids: CASSRSSGTGSHEQYF. DNA for the CDR3: TGTGCCAGCAGTCGATCTTCCGGGACAGGGAGCCACGAGCAGTACTTC. The chain joins TRBV28 to TRBJ2-7; the match to TRBD1 covers 9 bases. CDR1 is MDHEN, CDR2 SYDVKM, per germline. The CDR3 length is 16 residues. V shed 5 bases, J shed 5 bases, and the junction held 13 bases outside the gene matches. Full variable domain (outside the CDR3, taken from reference TRBV28 and TRBJ2-7): DVKVTQSSRYLVKRTGEKVFLECVQDMDHENMFWYRQDPGLGLRLIYFSYDVKMKEKGDIPEGYSVSREKKERFSLILESASTNQTSMYLCASSRSSGTGSHEQYFGPGTRLTVT.

CDR3 protein: CASNPGAYEQYF. DNA for the CDR3: TGTGCCAGCAATCCAGGGGCCTACGAGCAGTACTTC. This chain joins TRBV6-5 and TRBJ2-7, with D possibly being TRBD1 (6 bases). The CDR3 length is 12 residues. V lost 7 bases to trimming and J lost 2 bases, with 9 bases between them. Germline loops: CDR1 MNHEY, CDR2 SVGAGI.

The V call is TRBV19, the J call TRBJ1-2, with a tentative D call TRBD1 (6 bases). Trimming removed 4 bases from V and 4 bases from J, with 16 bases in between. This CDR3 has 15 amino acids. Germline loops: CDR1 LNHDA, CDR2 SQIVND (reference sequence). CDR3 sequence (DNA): TGTGCCAGTAGTACGGACAGCGGTTTCGTCTATGGCTACACCTTC. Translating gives CASSTDSGFVYGYTF.

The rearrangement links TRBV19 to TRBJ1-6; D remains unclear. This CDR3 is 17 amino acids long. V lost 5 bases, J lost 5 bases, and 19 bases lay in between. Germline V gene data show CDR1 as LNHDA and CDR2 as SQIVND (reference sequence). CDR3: CASSPLMGRNDNSPLHF. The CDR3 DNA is TGTGCCAGTAGTCCGCTAATGGGGAGGAACGATAATTCACCCCTCCACTTT. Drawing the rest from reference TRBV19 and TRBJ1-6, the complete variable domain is DGGITQSPKYLFRKEGQNVTLSCEQNLNHDAMYWYRQDPGQGLRLIYYSQIVNDFQKGDIAEGYSVSREKKESFPLTVTSAQKNPTAFYLCASSPLMGRNDNSPLHFGNGTRLTVT.

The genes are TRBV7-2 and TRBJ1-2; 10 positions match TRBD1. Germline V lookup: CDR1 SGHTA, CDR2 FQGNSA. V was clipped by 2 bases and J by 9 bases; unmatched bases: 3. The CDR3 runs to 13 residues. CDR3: CASSLRQGARYTF. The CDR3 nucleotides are TGTGCCAGCAGCTTAAGACAGGGGGCCCGCTACACCTTC.

CDR3: CASSAGAGVGDTQYF. The CDR3 DNA follows: TGTGCCAGCAGCGCCGGAGCGGGAGTGGGAGATACGCAGTATTTT. The chain combines TRBV9 with TRBJ2-3, with 8 nucleotides matching TRBD2. V trimming: 3 bases; J trimming: 5 bases; junction bases outside the gene matches: 8. The CDR3 is made up of 15 amino acids. The germline V gene encodes CDR1 SGDLS and CDR2 YYNGEE. The entire variable domain, with the rest obtained from reference TRBV9 and TRBJ2-3, is as follows: DSGVTQTPKHLITATGQRVTLRCSPRSGDLSVYWYQQSLDQGLQFLIQYYNGEERAKGNILERFSAQQFPDLHSELNLSSLELGDSALYFCASSAGAGVGDTQYFGPGTRLTVL.

The CDR3 sequence is CASSPWTSGDTQYF. DNA of the CDR3: TGTGCCAGCAGCCCTTGGACTAGCGGAGATACGCAGTATTTT. The chain recombines TRBV3-1 (or the pseudogene TRBV3-2) with TRBJ2-3; 10 nucleotides align to TRBD2. The germline gives CDR1 LGHDT, CDR2 YNNKEL (reference sequence). V trimming: 4 bases; J trimming: 5 bases; junction bases outside the gene matches: 3. This CDR3 contains 14 residues.